The clone carrying this TCR beta chain has just a few counts. The data stem from a study of response to subunit inactivated influenza vaccine. Germline V gene data show CDR1 as MDHEN and CDR2 as SYDVKM. The junction had 6 bases not matched to a gene; V was cut back by 8 bases and J by 5 bases. The CDR3 contains 13 residues. TCRdb called the RT-PCR reads again in MiXCR, with one record for every CDR3 protein. The sample carries about 310,000 distinct CDR3 sequences, 20% to 25% recorded once. Sequencing used PBMCs from blood, obtained less than 22 months after vaccination. The TCR sequence derives from a man between 50 and 75 years old who received an inactivated influenza vaccine. The chain combines TRBV28 with TRBJ1-1, with TRBD1 identical over 9 bases. The CDR3 DNA is TGTGCCAGCGGGGACAGGGTGCAAACTGAAGCTTTCTTT. Its translation is CASGDRVQTEAFF.